The clone carrying this T cell receptor (beta chain) was recorded many times. The record originates from a study of T cells in Graves' hyperthyroidism and ophthalmopathy. RNA transcripts were the template for amplifying TCR beta CDR3 regions. HTBI primers were the set used in a first-round RT-PCR of the TCR CDR3. TCRdb called the multiplex PCR reads again in MiXCR, with one record for every CDR3 protein. The sample contains 360,000 or so distinct CDR3 sequences, 13% to 15% of which appear only once. Germline CDR1 MNHEY, CDR2 SVGAGI. The V gene lost 0 bases and the J gene lost 2 bases, with 11 bases spanning the gap. CDR3 length equals 15 residues.

The receptor's source is a woman in her sixties or seventies with Graves' ophthalmopathy. The rearrangement links TRBV6-5 to TRBJ2-7; D perhaps matches TRBD2 (5 bases). The sample taken for sequencing was blood. This CDR3 reads CASSYSWRPTYEQYF. The CDR3, as DNA: TGTGCCAGCAGTTACTCGTGGAGGCCCACCTACGAGCAGTACTTC.